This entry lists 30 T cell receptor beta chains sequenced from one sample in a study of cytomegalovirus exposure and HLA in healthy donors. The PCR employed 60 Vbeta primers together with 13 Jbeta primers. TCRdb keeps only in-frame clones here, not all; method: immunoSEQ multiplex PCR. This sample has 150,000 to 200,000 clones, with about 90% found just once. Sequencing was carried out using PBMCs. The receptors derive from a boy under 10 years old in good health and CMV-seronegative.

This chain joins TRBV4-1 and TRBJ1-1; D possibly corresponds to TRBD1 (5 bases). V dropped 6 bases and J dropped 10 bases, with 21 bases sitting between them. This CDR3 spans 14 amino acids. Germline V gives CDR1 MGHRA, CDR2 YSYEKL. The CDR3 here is CASSWDQTGGRAFF. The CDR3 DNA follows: TGCGCCAGCAGTTGGGACCAGACGGGGGGACGAGCTTTCTTT.

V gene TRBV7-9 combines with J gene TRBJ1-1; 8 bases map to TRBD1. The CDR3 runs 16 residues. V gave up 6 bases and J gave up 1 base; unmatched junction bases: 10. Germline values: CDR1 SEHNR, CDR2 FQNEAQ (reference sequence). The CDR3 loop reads CASRNWGGQANTEAFF. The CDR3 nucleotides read TGTGCCAGCAGAAATTGGGGGGGACAGGCGAACACTGAAGCTTTCTTT.

The CDR3 DNA reads as TGCGCCAGCAGTGAATCTAGGGCTAGCGAGTCCTACGAGCAGTACTTC. Translated: CASSESRASESYEQYF. This chain joins TRBV10-1 and TRBJ2-7; weak D call: TRBD2 (6 bases). The CDR3 contains 16 residues. Germline lookup yields CDR1 WNHNN and CDR2 SYGVQD (reference sequence). Trimming left V 3 bases short and J 1 base short, with 16 bases between.

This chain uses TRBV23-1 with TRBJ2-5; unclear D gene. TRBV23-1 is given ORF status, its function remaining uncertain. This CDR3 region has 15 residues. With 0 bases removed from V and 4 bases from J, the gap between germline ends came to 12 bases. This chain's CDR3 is CASSQSVHSTETQYF. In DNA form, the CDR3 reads TGCGCCAGCAGTCAATCGGTTCACAGCACAGAGACCCAGTACTTC.

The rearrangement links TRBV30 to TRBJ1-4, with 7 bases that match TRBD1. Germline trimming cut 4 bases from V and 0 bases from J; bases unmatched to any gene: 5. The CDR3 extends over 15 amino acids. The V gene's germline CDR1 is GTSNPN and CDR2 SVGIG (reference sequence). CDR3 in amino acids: CAWKTGLATNEKLFF. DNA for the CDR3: TGTGCCTGGAAGACAGGGCTTGCAACTAATGAAAAACTGTTTTTT.

The CDR3 DNA sequence: TGTGCCAGCAGCTCTGGACAGGCCAACTATGGCTACACCTTC. Its translation is CASSSGQANYGYTF. V and J are TRBV5-5 and TRBJ1-2; 7 positions match TRBD1. The CDR3 covers 14 residues. The ends lost 3 bases at V and 2 bases at J; junction bases unmatched: 4. CDR1 is SGHKS, CDR2 YYEKEE, per germline (reference sequence).

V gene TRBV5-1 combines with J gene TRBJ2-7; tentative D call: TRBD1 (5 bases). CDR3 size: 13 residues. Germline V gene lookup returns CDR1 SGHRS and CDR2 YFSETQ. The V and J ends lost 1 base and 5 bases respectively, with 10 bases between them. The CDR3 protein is CASSLRGGHEQYF. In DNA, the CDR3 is TGCGCCAGCAGCTTGAGGGGTGGCCACGAGCAGTACTTC.

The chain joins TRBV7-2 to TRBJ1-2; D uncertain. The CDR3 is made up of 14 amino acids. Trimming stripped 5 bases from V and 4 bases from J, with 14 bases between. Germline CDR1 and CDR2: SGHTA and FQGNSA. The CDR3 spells CASSVGGRAYGYTF. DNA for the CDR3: TGTGCCAGCAGCGTCGGCGGGAGGGCCTATGGCTACACCTTC.

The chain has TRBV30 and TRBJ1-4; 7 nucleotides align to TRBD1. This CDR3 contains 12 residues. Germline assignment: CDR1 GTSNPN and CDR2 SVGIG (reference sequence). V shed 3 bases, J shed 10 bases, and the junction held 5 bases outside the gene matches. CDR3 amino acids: CAWRIDRAKLFF. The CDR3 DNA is TGTGCCTGGAGAATCGACAGGGCAAAACTGTTTTTT.

CDR3 amino acids: CASSPKGGLTEAFF. DNA of the CDR3: TGTGCCAGCAGCCCAAAAGGGGGCCTCACTGAAGCTTTCTTT. The chain combines TRBV27 with TRBJ1-1, with 7 positions matching TRBD1. J lost 4 bases, V lost 6 bases, and 8 bases had no gene match. The CDR3 sequence is 14 residues long. Germline V gene sequence: CDR1 MNHEY, CDR2 SMNVEV (reference sequence).

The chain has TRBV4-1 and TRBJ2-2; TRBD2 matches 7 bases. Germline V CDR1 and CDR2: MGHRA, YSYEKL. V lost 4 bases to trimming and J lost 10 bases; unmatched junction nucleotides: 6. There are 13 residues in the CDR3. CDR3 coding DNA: TGCGCCAGCAGCCGGGGGGGAGTGGAGGAGCTGTTTTTT. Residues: CASSRGGVEELFF.

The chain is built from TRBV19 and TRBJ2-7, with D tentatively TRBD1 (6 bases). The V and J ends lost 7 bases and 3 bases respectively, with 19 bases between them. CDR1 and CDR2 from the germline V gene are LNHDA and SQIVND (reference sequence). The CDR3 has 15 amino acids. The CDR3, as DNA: TGTGCCAGTAACCCAAGGGGGATGGGGGACTACGAGCAGTACTTC. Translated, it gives CASNPRGMGDYEQYF.

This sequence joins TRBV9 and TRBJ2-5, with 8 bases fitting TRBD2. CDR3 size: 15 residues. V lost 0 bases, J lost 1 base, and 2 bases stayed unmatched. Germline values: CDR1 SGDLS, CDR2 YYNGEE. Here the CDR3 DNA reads TGTGCCAGCAGCGTAGTTGGGACTAGCCAAGAGACCCAGTACTTC. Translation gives CASSVVGTSQETQYF.

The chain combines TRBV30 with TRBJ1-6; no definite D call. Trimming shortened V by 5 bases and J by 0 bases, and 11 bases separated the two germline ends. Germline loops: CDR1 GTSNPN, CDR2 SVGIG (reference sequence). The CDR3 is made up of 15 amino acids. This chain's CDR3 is CAWGLSRSYNSPLHF. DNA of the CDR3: TGTGCCTGGGGGCTGTCCCGCTCCTATAATTCACCCCTCCACTTT.

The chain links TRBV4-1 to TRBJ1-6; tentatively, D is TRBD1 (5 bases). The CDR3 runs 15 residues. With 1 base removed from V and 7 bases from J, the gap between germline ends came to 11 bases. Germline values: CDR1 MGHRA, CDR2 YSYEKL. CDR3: CASSQAQGGNSPLHF. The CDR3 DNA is TGCGCCAGCAGCCAAGCGCAGGGCGGAAATTCACCCCTCCACTTT.

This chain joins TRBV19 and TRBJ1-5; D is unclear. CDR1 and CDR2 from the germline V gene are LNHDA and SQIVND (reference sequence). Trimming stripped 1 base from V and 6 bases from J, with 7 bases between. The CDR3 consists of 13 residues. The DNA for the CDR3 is TGTGCCAGTAGTATAGTCGGTGGTCAGCCCCAGCATTTT. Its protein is CASSIVGGQPQHF.

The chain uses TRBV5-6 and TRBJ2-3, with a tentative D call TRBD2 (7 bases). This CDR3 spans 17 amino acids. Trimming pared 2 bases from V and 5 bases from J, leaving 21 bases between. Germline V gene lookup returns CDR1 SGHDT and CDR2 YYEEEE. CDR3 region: CASSLGSRRGHEDTQYF. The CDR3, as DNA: TGTGCCAGCAGCTTAGGGTCTAGGCGGGGGCACGAAGATACGCAGTATTTT.

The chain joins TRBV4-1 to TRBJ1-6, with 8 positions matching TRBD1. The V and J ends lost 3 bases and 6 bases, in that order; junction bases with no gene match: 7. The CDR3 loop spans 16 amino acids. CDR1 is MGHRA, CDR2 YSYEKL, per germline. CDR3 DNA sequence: TGCGCCAGCAGCCAGGGGGACAGGCGCACTAATTCACCCCTCCACTTT. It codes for CASSQGDRRTNSPLHF.

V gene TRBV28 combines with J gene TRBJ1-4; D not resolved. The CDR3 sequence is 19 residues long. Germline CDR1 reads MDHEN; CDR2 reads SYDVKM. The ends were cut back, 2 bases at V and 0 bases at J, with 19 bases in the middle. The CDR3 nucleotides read TGTGCCAGCAGTTTAACCGCCGTGAGGGCCTATGCAACTAATGAAAAACTGTTTTTT. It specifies CASSLTAVRAYATNEKLFF.

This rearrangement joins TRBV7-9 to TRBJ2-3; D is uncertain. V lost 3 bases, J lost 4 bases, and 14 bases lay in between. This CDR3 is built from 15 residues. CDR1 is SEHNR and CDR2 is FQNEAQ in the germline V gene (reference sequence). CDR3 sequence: CASSFDISFADTQYF. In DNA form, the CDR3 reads TGTGCCAGCAGCTTCGACATAAGTTTCGCAGATACGCAGTATTTT.

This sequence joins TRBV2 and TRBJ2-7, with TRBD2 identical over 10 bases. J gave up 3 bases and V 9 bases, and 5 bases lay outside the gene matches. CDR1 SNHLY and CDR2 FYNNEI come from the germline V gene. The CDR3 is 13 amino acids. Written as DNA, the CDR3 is TGTGCCAGGAAAAGCGGGGGGGACTACGAGCAGTACTTC. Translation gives CARKSGGDYEQYF.

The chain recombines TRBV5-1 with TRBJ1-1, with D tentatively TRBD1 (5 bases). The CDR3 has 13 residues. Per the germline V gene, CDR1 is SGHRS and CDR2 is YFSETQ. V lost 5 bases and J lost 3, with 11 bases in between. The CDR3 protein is CASRLTEYTEAFF. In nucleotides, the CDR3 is TGCGCCAGCAGGCTGACAGAATACACTGAAGCTTTCTTT. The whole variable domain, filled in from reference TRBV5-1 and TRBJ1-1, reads KAGVTQTPRYLIKTRGQQVTLSCSPISGHRSVSWYQQTPGQGLQFLFEYFSETQRNKGNFPGRFSGRQFSNSRSEMNVSTLELGDSALYLCASRLTEYTEAFFGQGTRLTVV.

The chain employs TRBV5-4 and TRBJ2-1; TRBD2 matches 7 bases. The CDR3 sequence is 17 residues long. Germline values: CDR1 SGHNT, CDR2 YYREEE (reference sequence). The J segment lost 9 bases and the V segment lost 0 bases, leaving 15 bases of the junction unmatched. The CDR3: CASSLVGAGDVGGEQFF. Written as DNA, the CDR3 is TGTGCCAGCAGCTTGGTAGGCGCGGGAGACGTCGGCGGTGAGCAGTTCTTC.

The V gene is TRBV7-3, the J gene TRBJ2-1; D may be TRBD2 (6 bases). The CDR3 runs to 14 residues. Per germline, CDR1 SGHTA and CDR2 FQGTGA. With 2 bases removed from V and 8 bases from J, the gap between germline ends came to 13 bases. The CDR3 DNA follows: TGTGCCAGCAGCTTAGGGGGGAGTTTGGATGAGCAGTTCTTC. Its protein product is CASSLGGSLDEQFF.

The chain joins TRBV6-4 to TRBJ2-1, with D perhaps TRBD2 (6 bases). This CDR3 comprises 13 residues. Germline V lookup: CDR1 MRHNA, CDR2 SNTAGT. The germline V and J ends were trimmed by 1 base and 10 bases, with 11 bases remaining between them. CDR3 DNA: TGTGCCAGCAGTGACTTGCGGGGCGAGGAGCAGTTCTTC. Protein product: CASSDLRGEEQFF.

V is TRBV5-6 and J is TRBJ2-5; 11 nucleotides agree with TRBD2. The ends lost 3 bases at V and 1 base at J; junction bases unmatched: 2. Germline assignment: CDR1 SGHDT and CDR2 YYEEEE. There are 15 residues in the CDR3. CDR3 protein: CASSYGTSGQETQYF. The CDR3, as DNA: TGTGCCAGCAGCTATGGGACTAGCGGCCAAGAGACCCAGTACTTC.

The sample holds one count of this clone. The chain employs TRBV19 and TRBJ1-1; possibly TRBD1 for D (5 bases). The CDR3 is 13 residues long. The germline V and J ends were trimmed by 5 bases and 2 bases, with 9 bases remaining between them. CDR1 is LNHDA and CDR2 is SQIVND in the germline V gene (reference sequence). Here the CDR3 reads CASSLGPNTEAFF. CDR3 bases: TGTGCCAGTAGTCTGGGGCCCAACACTGAAGCTTTCTTT. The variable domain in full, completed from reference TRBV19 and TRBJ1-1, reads DGGITQSPKYLFRKEGQNVTLSCEQNLNHDAMYWYRQDPGQGLRLIYYSQIVNDFQKGDIAEGYSVSREKKESFPLTVTSAQKNPTAFYLCASSLGPNTEAFFGQGTRLTVV.

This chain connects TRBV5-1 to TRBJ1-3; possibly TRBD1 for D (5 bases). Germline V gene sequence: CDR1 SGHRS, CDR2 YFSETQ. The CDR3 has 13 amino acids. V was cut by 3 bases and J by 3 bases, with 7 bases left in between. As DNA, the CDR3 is TGCGCCAGCAGCTCCAGGGTTGGAAACACCATATATTTT. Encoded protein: CASSSRVGNTIYF.

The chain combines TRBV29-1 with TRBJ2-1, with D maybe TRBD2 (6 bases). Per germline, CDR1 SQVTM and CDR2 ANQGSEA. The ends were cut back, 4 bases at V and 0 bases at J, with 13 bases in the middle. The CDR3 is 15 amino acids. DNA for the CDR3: TGCAGCGTTGTGGCGGGGTCGAGCTCCTACAATGAGCAGTTCTTC. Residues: CSVVAGSSSYNEQFF.

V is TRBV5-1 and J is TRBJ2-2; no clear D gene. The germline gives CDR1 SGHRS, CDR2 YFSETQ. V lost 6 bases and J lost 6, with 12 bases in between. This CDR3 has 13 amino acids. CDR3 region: CASILAVAGELFF. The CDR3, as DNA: TGCGCCAGCATCCTGGCAGTTGCCGGGGAGCTGTTTTTT.